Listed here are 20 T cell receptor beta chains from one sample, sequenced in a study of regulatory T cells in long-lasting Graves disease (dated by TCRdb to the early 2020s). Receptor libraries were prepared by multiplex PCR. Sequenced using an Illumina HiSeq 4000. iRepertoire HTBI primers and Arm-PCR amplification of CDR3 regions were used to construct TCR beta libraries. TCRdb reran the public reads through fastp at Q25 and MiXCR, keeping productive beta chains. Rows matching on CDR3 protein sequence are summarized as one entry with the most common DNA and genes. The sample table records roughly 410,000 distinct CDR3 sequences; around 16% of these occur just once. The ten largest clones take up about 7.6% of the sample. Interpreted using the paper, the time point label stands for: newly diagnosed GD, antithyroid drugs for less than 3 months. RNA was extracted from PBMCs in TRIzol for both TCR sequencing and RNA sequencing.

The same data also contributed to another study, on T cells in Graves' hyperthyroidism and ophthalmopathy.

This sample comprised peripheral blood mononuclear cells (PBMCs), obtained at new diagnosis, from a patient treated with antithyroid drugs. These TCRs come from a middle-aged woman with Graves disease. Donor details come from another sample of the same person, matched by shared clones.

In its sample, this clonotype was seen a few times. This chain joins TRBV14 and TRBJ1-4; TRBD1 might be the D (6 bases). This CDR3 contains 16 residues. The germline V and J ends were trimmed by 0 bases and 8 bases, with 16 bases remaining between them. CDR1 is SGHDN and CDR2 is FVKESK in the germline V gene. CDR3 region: CASSQEVGGPGEKLFF. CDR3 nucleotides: TGTGCCAGCAGCCAAGAAGTAGGGGGGCCCGGAGAAAAACTGTTTTTT.

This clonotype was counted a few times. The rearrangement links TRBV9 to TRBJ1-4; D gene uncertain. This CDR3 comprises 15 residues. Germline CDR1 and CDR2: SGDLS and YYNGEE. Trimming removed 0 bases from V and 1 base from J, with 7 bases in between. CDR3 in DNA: TGTGCCAGCAGCGTAGCTTGGGGAACTAATGAAAAACTGTTTTTT. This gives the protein CASSVAWGTNEKLFF.

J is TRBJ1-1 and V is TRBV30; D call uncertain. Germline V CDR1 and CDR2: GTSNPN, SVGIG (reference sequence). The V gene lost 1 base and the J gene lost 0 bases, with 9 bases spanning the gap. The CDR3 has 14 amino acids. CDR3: CAWSDGNMNTEAFF. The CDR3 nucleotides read TGTGCCTGGAGTGACGGAAACATGAACACTGAAGCTTTCTTT.

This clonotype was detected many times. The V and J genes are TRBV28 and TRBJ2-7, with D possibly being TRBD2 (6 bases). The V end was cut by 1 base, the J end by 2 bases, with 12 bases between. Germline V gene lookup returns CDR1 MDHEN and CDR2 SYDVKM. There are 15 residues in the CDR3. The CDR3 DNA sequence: TGTGCCAGCAGTTTATACAGGCGGGGTCCCTACGAGCAGTACTTC. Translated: CASSLYRRGPYEQYF.

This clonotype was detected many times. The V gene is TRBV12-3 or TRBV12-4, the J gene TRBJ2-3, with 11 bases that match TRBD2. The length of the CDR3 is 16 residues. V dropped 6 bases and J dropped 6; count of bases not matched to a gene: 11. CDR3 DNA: TGTGCCAGCAGGATCGATAGCGGGAGGGCCGCGGATACGCAGTATTTT. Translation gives CASRIDSGRAADTQYF.

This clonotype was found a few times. This CDR3 reads CASSIRSEVTDTQYF. In DNA, the CDR3 is TGTGCCAGTAGTATAAGAAGTGAGGTGACAGATACGCAGTATTTT. The rearrangement joins TRBV19 to TRBJ2-3, with D uncertain. CDR3 size: 15 residues. Trimming stripped 2 bases from V and 3 bases from J, with 12 bases between. Germline V gene sequence: CDR1 LNHDA, CDR2 SQIVND (reference sequence).

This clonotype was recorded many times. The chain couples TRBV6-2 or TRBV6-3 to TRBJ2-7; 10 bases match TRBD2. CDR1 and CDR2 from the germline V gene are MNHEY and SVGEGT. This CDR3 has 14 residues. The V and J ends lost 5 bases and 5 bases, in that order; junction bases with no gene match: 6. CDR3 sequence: CASSMGLAPNEQYF. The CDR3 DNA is TGTGCCAGCAGTATGGGACTAGCGCCGAACGAGCAGTACTTC.

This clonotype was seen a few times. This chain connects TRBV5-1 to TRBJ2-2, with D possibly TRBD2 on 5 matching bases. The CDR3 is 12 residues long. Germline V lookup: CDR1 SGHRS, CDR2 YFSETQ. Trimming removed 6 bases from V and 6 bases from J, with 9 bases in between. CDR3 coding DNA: TGCGCCAGCAAGGGAGATCCCGGGGAGCTGTTTTTT. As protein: CASKGDPGELFF.

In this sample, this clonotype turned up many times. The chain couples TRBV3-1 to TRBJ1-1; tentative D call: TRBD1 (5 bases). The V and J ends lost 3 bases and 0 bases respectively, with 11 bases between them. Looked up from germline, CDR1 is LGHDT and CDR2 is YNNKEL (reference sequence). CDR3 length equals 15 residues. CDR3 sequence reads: CASSHTGTVNTEAFF. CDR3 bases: TGTGCCAGCAGCCACACCGGGACGGTGAACACTGAAGCTTTCTTT.

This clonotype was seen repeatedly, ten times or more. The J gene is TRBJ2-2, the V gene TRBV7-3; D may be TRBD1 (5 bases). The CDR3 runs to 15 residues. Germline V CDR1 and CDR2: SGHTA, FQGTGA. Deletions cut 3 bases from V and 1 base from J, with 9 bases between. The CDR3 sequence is CASSFPQGNTGELFF. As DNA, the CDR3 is TGTGCCAGCAGCTTCCCCCAGGGGAACACCGGGGAGCTGTTTTTT.

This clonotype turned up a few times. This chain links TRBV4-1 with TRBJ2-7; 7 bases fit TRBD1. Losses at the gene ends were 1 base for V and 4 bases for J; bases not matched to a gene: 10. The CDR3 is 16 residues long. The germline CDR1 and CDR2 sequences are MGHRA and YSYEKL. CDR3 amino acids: CASSQGGTGAYYEQYF. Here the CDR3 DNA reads TGCGCCAGCAGCCAAGGTGGAACAGGGGCCTATTACGAGCAGTACTTC.

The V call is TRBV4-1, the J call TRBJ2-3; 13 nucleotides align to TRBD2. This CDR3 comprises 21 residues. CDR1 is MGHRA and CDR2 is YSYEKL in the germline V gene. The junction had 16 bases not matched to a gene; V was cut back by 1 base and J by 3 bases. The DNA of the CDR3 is TGCGCCAGCAGCCAAGGTTTAGCGGGACTAGCGGGGCTTTCGGGGACAGATACGCAGTATTTT. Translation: CASSQGLAGLAGLSGTDTQYF.

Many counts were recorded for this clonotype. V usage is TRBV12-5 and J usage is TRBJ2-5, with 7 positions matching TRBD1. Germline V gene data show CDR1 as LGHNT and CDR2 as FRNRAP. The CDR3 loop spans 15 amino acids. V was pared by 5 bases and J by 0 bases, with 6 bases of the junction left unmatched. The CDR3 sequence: CASGTGQTYQETQYF. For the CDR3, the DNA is TGTGCTAGTGGTACGGGACAGACGTACCAAGAGACCCAGTACTTC.

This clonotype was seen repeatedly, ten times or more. CDR3 amino acids: CATSDLGLTGVGNEQFF. The CDR3 DNA reads as TGTGCCACCAGTGATTTGGGTCTGACAGGGGTCGGCAATGAGCAGTTCTTC. The V gene is TRBV24-1, the J gene TRBJ2-1; TRBD1 matches at 8 bases. Trimming removed 0 bases from V and 6 bases from J; junction bases left unmatched: 9. The CDR3 sequence is 17 residues long. Germline V gives CDR1 KGHDR, CDR2 SFDVKD.

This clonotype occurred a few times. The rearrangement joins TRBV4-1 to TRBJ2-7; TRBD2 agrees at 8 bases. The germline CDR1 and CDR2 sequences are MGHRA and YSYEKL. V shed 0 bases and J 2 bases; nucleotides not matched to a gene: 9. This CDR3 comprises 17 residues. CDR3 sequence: CASSQETPTSGPYEQYF. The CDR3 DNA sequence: TGCGCCAGCAGCCAAGAGACGCCCACTAGCGGTCCCTACGAGCAGTACTTC.

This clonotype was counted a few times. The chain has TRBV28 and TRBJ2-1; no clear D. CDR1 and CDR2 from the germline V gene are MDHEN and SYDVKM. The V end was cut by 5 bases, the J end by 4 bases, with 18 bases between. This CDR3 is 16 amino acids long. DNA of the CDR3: TGTGCCAGCAGTACCCCCCAGCGCAAGAGTTACAATGAGCAGTTCTTC. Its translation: CASSTPQRKSYNEQFF.

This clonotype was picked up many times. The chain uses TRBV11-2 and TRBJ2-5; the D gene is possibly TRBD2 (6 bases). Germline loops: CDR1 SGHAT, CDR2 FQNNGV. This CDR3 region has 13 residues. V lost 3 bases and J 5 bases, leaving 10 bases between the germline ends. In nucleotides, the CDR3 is TGTGCCAGCAGCTTGCGGGACCGGGAGACCCAGTACTTC. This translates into CASSLRDRETQYF.

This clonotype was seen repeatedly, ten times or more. DNA for the CDR3: TGTGCCAGCAGCGACCCCCCAGCGGGAGAGTCCGAGCAGTACTTC. This sequence encodes CASSDPPAGESEQYF. The chain carries TRBV5-6 and TRBJ2-7; the match to TRBD2 covers 8 bases. V dropped 4 bases and J dropped 6; count of bases not matched to a gene: 12. This CDR3 has 15 residues. Germline V gene lookup returns CDR1 SGHDT and CDR2 YYEEEE.

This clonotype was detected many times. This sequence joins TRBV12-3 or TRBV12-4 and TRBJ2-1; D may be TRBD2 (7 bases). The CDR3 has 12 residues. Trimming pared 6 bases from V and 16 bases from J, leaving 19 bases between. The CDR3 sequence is CASSLGGTSVFF. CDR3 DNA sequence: TGTGCCAGCAGCCTAGGGGGAACTAGCGTCTTCTTC.

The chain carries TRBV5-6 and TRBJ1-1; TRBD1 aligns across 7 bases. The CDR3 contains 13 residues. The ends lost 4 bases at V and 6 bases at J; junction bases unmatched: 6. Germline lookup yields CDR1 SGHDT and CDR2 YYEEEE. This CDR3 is CASSPGTDPEAFF. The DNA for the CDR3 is TGTGCCAGCAGCCCAGGGACAGACCCTGAAGCTTTCTTT.